These 10 T cell receptor beta chains originate from one sample sequenced in a study of T cells in Graves' hyperthyroidism and ophthalmopathy. Amplification of TCR beta CDR3 regions used RNA as the template. Primed by the HTBI set, a first-round RT-PCR was run on the TCR CDR3. MiXCR was run by TCRdb on the multiplex PCR reads, yielding one entry per CDR3 protein. The data contain hundreds of thousands of distinct CDR3 sequences, about a fifth of them singletons. Input material: blood. These receptors were taken from a man between 25 and 39 years old with Graves' ophthalmopathy.

This clonotype was counted at least ten times. The chain recombines TRBV11-2 with TRBJ2-3; no firm D call. The germline V gene has CDR1 SGHAT and CDR2 FQNNGV. The V end was cut by 1 base, the J end by 4 bases, with 0 bases between. The CDR3 extends over 11 amino acids. The CDR3 reads CASSLADTQYF. The CDR3 DNA follows: TGTGCCAGCAGCTTAGCAGATACGCAGTATTTT.

The V call is TRBV29-1, the J call TRBJ2-5; TRBD2 agrees at 11 bases. There are 14 residues in the CDR3. Germline lookup yields CDR1 SQVTM and CDR2 ANQGSEA. V dropped 5 bases and J dropped 1; count of bases not matched to a gene: 3. CDR3 region: CSVSLAGGQETQYF. CDR3 in DNA: TGCAGCGTTTCCCTAGCGGGAGGCCAAGAGACCCAGTACTTC.

A few counts support this clonotype. The chain combines TRBV4-1 with TRBJ2-3; D is unclear. Trimming cost V 5 bases and J 4 bases, with 13 bases left between them. This CDR3 spans 14 amino acids. Germline CDR1 MGHRA, CDR2 YSYEKL. CDR3 amino acids: CASSRQSGADTQYF. CDR3 nucleotides: TGCGCCAGCAGCAGGCAGAGTGGGGCAGATACGCAGTATTTT.

The rearrangement joins TRBV28 to TRBJ1-3, with D perhaps matching TRBD1 (5 bases). Trimming removed 8 bases at V and 0 bases at J, with 11 bases between. CDR1 MDHEN and CDR2 SYDVKM come from the germline V gene. This CDR3 spans 14 amino acids. CDR3 loop: CASYDSSSGNTIYF. As DNA, the CDR3 is TGTGCCAGCTACGACAGTAGCTCTGGAAACACCATATATTTT.

This clonotype was recorded a few times. This chain links TRBV2 with TRBJ2-3; D is undetermined. Germline V gene data show CDR1 as SNHLY and CDR2 as FYNNEI. The V and J ends lost 5 bases and 4 bases respectively, with 13 bases between them. CDR3 length equals 14 residues. In DNA, the CDR3 is TGTGCCAGCAGTCCATTCGGTGCGGCAGATACGCAGTATTTT. Its protein is CASSPFGAADTQYF.

The sample holds many counts of this clonotype. This chain connects TRBV5-6 to TRBJ2-1; D remains ambiguous. V was cut by 2 bases and J by 5 bases, with 8 bases left in between. Germline V gene sequence: CDR1 SGHDT, CDR2 YYEEEE. The CDR3 consists of 13 residues. The CDR3 bases are TGTGCCAGCAGCTTCGGACGCGACAATGAGCAGTTCTTC. It specifies CASSFGRDNEQFF.

Only a few counts were recorded for this clonotype. The chain links TRBV4-3 to TRBJ1-5; maybe TRBD1 (6 bases). The CDR3 runs to 15 residues. Germline V gene sequence: CDR1 LGHNA, CDR2 YSLEER. Trimming stripped 6 bases from V and 1 base from J, with 13 bases between. CDR3 protein: CASSPGQFSNQPQHF. CDR3 coding DNA: TGCGCCAGCAGTCCCGGACAGTTCAGCAATCAGCCCCAGCATTTT.

The CDR3 spells CASSGRDRSESQPQHF. In DNA, the CDR3 is TGTGCCAGTAGTGGACGGGACAGGTCCGAAAGTCAGCCCCAGCATTTT. The gene calls are TRBV19 and TRBJ1-5, with TRBD1 matching over 8 bases. The CDR3 runs to 16 residues. V lost 5 bases, J lost 6 bases, and 12 bases stayed unmatched. The germline CDR1 and CDR2 sequences are LNHDA and SQIVND (reference sequence).

The chain is built from TRBV4-1 and TRBJ2-3, with TRBD2 matching over 7 bases. Germline V gene data show CDR1 as MGHRA and CDR2 as YSYEKL. Unmatched junction bases numbered 12, after V lost 1 base and J lost 2 bases. The length of the CDR3 is 18 residues. CDR3: CASSQVHLAGTTTDTQYF. In DNA form, the CDR3 reads TGCGCCAGCAGCCAAGTCCATCTGGCGGGGACTACCACAGATACGCAGTATTTT.

There are many counts of this clonotype. The V call is TRBV2, the J call TRBJ2-5; 12 nucleotides line up with TRBD2. Trimming took 2 bases from V and 5 from J; bases not matched to a gene: 6. CDR1 is SNHLY, CDR2 FYNNEI, per germline. The CDR3 length is 16 residues. The CDR3 region has the DNA TGTGCCAGCAGTGAATCTAGCGGGAGGGCCTGGGAGACCCAGTACTTC. Residues: CASSESSGRAWETQYF.